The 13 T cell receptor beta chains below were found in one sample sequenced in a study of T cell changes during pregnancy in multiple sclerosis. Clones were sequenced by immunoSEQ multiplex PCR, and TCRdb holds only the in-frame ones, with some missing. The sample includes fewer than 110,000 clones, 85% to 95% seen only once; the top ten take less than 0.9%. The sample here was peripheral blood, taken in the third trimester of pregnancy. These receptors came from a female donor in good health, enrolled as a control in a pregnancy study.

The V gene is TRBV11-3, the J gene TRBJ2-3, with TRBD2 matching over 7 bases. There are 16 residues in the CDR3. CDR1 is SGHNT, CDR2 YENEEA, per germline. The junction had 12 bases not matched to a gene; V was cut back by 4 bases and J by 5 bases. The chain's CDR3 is CASSYSLAGEVDTQYF. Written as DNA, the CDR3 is TGTGCCAGCAGCTACTCCCTGGCGGGGGAGGTAGATACGCAGTATTTT.

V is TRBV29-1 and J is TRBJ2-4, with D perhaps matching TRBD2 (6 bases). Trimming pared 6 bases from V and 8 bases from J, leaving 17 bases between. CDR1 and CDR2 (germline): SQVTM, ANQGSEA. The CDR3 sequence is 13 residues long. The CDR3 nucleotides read TGCAGCGTCGGAGAACTAGCTGCGGACATTCAGTACTTC. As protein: CSVGELAADIQYF.

This CDR3 is CASSLENPLVGSPLHF. The CDR3 DNA reads as TGTGCCAGCAGCTTAGAAAATCCACTAGTCGGGTCACCCCTCCACTTT. This chain joins TRBV7-2 and TRBJ1-6; no definite D call. Germline CDR1 and CDR2: SGHTA and FQGNSA. V lost 1 base to trimming and J lost 10 bases, with 17 bases between them. This CDR3 has 16 residues. Combining the CDR3 with reference TRBV7-2 and TRBJ1-6 gives the whole variable domain GAGVSQSPSNKVTEKGKDVELRCDPISGHTALYWYRQSLGQGLEFLIYFQGNSAPDKSGLPSDRFSAERTGGSVSTLTIQRTQQEDSAVYLCASSLENPLVGSPLHFGNGTRLTVT.

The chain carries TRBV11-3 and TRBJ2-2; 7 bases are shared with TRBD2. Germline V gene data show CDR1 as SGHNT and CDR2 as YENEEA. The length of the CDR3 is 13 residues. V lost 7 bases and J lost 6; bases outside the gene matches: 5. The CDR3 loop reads CASNHGRAGELFF. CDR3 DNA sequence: TGTGCCAGCAACCATGGGAGGGCCGGGGAGCTGTTTTTT.

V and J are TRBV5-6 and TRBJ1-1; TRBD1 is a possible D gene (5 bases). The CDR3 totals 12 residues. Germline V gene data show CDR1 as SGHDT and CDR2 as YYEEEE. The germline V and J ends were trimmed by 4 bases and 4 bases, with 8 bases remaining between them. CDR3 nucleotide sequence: TGTGCCAGCAGCCTGCAGGGCACTGAAGCTTTCTTT. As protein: CASSLQGTEAFF.

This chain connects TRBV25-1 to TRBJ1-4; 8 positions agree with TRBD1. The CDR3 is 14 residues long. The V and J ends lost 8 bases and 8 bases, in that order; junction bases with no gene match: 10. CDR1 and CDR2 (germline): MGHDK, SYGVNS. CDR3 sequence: CASLKWDRYEKLFF. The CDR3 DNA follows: TGTGCCAGCTTGAAGTGGGACAGGTACGAAAAACTGTTTTTT.

The chain's CDR3 is CASRRGTVDSINSPLHF. The CDR3 coding sequence is TGTGCCAGCAGGCGCGGGACGGTCGATTCAATTAATTCACCCCTCCACTTT. The rearrangement uses TRBV27 and TRBJ1-6; D is possibly TRBD1 (5 bases). The CDR3 consists of 17 residues. V lost 6 bases and J 6 bases, leaving 21 bases between the germline ends. Per the germline V gene, CDR1 is MNHEY and CDR2 is SMNVEV (reference sequence).

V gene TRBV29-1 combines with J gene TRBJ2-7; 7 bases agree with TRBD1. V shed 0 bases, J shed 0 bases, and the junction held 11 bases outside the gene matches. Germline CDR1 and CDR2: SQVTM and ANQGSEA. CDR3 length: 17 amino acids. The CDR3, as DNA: TGCAGCGTTGAAGATCCCCACGGGACAGATAGCTCCTACGAGCAGTACTTC. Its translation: CSVEDPHGTDSSYEQYF.

In DNA, the CDR3 is TGTGCCAGCAGCCAAGATTTTAGACAGGGGGTTTTTTTCGACAATGAGCAGTTCTTC. Translation: CASSQDFRQGVFFDNEQFF. V usage is TRBV14 and J usage is TRBJ2-1; TRBD1 matches at 9 bases. The CDR3 length is 19 residues. The germline gives CDR1 SGHDN, CDR2 FVKESK. Losses at the gene ends were 0 bases for V and 5 bases for J; bases not matched to a gene: 14.

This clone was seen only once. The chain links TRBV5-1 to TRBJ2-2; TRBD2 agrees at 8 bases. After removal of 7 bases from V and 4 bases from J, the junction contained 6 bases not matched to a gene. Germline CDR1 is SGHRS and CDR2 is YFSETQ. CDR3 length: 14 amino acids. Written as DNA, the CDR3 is TGCGCCAGCGAGCGGCTAGCGGGCACCGGGGAGCTGTTTTTT. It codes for CASERLAGTGELFF.

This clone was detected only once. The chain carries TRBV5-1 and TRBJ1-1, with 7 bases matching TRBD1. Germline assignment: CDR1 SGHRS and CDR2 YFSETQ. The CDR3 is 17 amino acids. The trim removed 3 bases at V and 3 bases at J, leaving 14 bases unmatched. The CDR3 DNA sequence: TGCGCCAGCAGCTACTACCCGTGGGACAGTCTCTACACTGAAGCTTTCTTT. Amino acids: CASSYYPWDSLYTEAFF.

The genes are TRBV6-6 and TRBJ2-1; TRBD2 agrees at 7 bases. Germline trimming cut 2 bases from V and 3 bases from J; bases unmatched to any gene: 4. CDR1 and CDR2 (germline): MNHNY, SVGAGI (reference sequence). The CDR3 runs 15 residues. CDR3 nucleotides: TGTGCCAGCAGTTACCAAAGCGGGGACTACAATGAGCAGTTCTTC. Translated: CASSYQSGDYNEQFF.

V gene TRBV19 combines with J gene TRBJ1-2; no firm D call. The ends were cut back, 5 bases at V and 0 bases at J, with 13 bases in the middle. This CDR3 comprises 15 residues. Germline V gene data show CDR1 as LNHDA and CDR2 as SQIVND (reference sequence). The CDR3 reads CASSPGSVSNYGYTF. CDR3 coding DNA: TGTGCCAGTAGTCCGGGGTCCGTTTCTAACTATGGCTACACCTTC.